One and the same sample provided the 25 T cell receptor beta chains below, sequenced in a study of blood T cell repertoires in COVID-19. Measured with immunoSEQ multiplex PCR; TCRdb has only the in-frame clones, and not every one. This table has about 480,000 clones, roughly 90% appearing once. Specimen: PBMCs or T cells enriched from blood (not recorded which). Every receptor here comes from a woman aged 40 to 55 who had recovered from COVID-19.

The V and J genes are TRBV24-1 and TRBJ1-2; D gene ambiguous. This CDR3 comprises 14 residues. Trimming stripped 1 base from V and 8 bases from J, with 13 bases between. The germline V gene encodes CDR1 KGHDR and CDR2 SFDVKD. CDR3 nucleotide sequence: TGTGCCACCAGTGATTTAATGCAGCTGGAGGGCTACACCTTC. Translated: CATSDLMQLEGYTF.

In nucleotides, the CDR3 is TGCGCCAGCAGCCAACCTCTAGCGGGGAGGCTTAAGACCCAGTACTTC. Residues: CASSQPLAGRLKTQYF. The chain recombines TRBV4-1 with TRBJ2-5; TRBD2 matches 9 bases. The CDR3 consists of 16 residues. Germline V lookup: CDR1 MGHRA, CDR2 YSYEKL. V was clipped by 2 bases and J by 6 bases; unmatched bases: 10.

The rearrangement uses TRBV9 and TRBJ1-5; no reliable D call. In germline, CDR1 is SGDLS, CDR2 YYNGEE. Trimming pared 0 bases from V and 3 bases from J, leaving 4 bases between. CDR3 length equals 13 residues. This CDR3 reads CASSVDINQPQHF. In DNA, the CDR3 is TGTGCCAGCAGCGTAGACATCAATCAGCCCCAGCATTTT.

This chain connects TRBV2 to TRBJ1-2; 10 nucleotides match TRBD1. V trimming: 6 bases; J trimming: 13 bases; junction bases outside the gene matches: 14. CDR1 and CDR2 from the germline V gene are SNHLY and FYNNEI. The CDR3 loop spans 14 amino acids. CDR3 DNA: TGTGCCAGCAGACTACCCGGGACAGGGGAGTTTCGCACCTTC. Translated, it gives CASRLPGTGEFRTF. The full variable domain, completed using reference TRBV2 and TRBJ1-2, is EPEVTQTPSHQVTQMGQEVILRCVPISNHLYFYWYRQILGQKVEFLVSFYNNEISEKSEIFDDQFSVERPDGSNFTLKIRSTKLEDSAMYFCASRLPGTGEFRTFGSGTRLTVV.

The CDR3 reads CASSLDTVKVEYF. CDR3 sequence (DNA): TGTGCCAGCAGCTTGGACACGGTTAAGGTCGAGTACTTC. This chain connects TRBV7-9 to TRBJ2-7, with D perhaps matching TRBD1 (5 bases). This CDR3 is built from 13 residues. Trimming stripped 3 bases from V and 11 bases from J, with 17 bases between. From germline, CDR1 is SEHNR and CDR2 FQNEAQ (reference sequence).

This chain links TRBV19 with TRBJ1-5, with 8 nucleotides matching TRBD1. The CDR3 runs 16 residues. The germline V gene has CDR1 LNHDA and CDR2 SQIVND (reference sequence). The V and J ends lost 5 bases and 6 bases, in that order; junction bases with no gene match: 12. The chain's CDR3 is CASSSIATGVGQPQHF. The CDR3 bases are TGTGCCAGTAGTTCAATCGCGACAGGGGTTGGTCAGCCCCAGCATTTT.

The chain carries TRBV11-3 and TRBJ2-3; possible D gene TRBD1, 5 bases. Germline values: CDR1 SGHNT, CDR2 YENEEA. The CDR3 is made up of 19 amino acids. Trimming shortened V by 8 bases and J by 4 bases, and 31 bases separated the two germline ends. The CDR3 reads CASAQPGQGKVRSADTQYF. CDR3 nucleotide sequence: TGTGCCAGCGCCCAACCGGGCCAGGGAAAAGTGCGTTCCGCAGATACGCAGTATTTT.

The V gene is TRBV15, the J gene TRBJ1-2, with 9 bases fitting TRBD1. CDR3 length equals 15 residues. Germline trimming cut 5 bases from V and 4 bases from J; bases unmatched to any gene: 8. The V gene's germline CDR1 is LNHNV and CDR2 YYDKDF (reference sequence). This CDR3 is CATSGATGGGYGYTF. The CDR3 DNA sequence: TGTGCCACCAGCGGCGCCACAGGGGGCGGCTATGGCTACACCTTC. Filled out from reference TRBV15 and TRBJ1-2, the complete variable domain reads DAMVIQNPRYQVTQFGKPVTLSCSQTLNHNVMYWYQQKSSQAPKLLFHYYDKDFNNEADTPDNFQSRRPNTSFCFLDIRSPGLGDTAMYLCATSGATGGGYGYTFGSGTRLTVV.

The chain is built from TRBV23-1 and TRBJ2-7; 8 nucleotides align to TRBD2. TRBV23-1 is an open reading frame whose function is uncertain. After removal of 8 bases from V and 4 bases from J, the junction contained 7 bases not matched to a gene. This CDR3 has 13 amino acids. The chain's CDR3 is CASASGGVYEQYF. For the CDR3, the DNA is TGCGCCAGCGCCTCGGGGGGGGTTTACGAGCAGTACTTC.

This rearrangement joins TRBV10-1 to TRBJ2-7; D might be TRBD1 (6 bases). CDR1 and CDR2 (germline): WNHNN, SYGVQD (reference sequence). The length of the CDR3 is 13 residues. V lost 6 bases to trimming and J lost 3 bases, with 12 bases between them. CDR3 residues: CASRGHSDYEQYF. Here the CDR3 DNA reads TGCGCCAGCAGGGGACATTCCGACTACGAGCAGTACTTC.

J is TRBJ1-2 and V is TRBV4-1; TRBD1 matches 7 bases. Germline V lookup: CDR1 MGHRA, CDR2 YSYEKL. This CDR3 has 16 amino acids. V lost 4 bases and J lost 1; bases outside the gene matches: 9. Here the CDR3 DNA reads TGCGCCAGCAGCCCGCTACTGACAGGGATTAACTATGGCTACACCTTC. Translated: CASSPLLTGINYGYTF.

V gene TRBV5-5 combines with J gene TRBJ2-5; 8 bases are a match to TRBD1. Germline V gene data show CDR1 as SGHKS and CDR2 as YYEKEE (reference sequence). The CDR3 runs to 15 residues. V was clipped by 0 bases and J by 5 bases; unmatched bases: 6. The CDR3 spells CASSLEGTGEETQYF. The CDR3 DNA follows: TGTGCCAGCAGCTTGGAAGGGACAGGCGAGGAGACCCAGTACTTC.

The chain joins TRBV5-1 to TRBJ1-6; D ambiguous. Germline CDR1 is SGHRS and CDR2 is YFSETQ. CDR3 length equals 14 residues. V was clipped by 0 bases and J by 5 bases, with 6 bases between them. The CDR3 here is CASSLARNNSPLHF. DNA for the CDR3: TGCGCCAGCAGCTTGGCCAGGAATAATTCACCCCTCCACTTT. Looking up the rest from reference TRBV5-1 and TRBJ1-6 gives the full variable domain: KAGVTQTPRYLIKTRGQQVTLSCSPISGHRSVSWYQQTPGQGLQFLFEYFSETQRNKGNFPGRFSGRQFSNSRSEMNVSTLELGDSALYLCASSLARNNSPLHFGNGTRLTVT.

V usage is TRBV7-9 and J usage is TRBJ2-1, with D possibly matching TRBD1 (6 bases). V lost 4 bases, J lost 5 bases, and 24 bases lay in between. The CDR3 totals 18 residues. Per the germline V gene, CDR1 is SEHNR and CDR2 is FQNEAQ (reference sequence). The CDR3 region has the DNA TGTGCCAGCAGCTCGCACTTCCCAGGGGTAGGATTCAACAATGAGCAGTTCTTC. The encoded protein is CASSSHFPGVGFNNEQFF.

The chain uses TRBV30 and TRBJ2-5; 8 nucleotides agree with TRBD1. CDR3 length: 15 residues. Per germline, CDR1 GTSNPN and CDR2 SVGIG (reference sequence). J gave up 2 bases and V 2 bases, and 7 bases lay outside the gene matches. CDR3 coding DNA: TGTGCCTGGAGTATAGGACAGGGTCTGCAAGAGACCCAGTACTTC. It yields the protein CAWSIGQGLQETQYF.

J is TRBJ1-5 and V is TRBV19; D possibly corresponds to TRBD1 (6 bases). Germline assignment: CDR1 LNHDA and CDR2 SQIVND (reference sequence). The CDR3 consists of 17 residues. V was clipped by 5 bases and J by 4 bases, with 21 bases between them. The CDR3 sequence: CASSEMPGHPLNQPQHF. For the CDR3, the DNA is TGTGCCAGTAGTGAAATGCCGGGACACCCATTGAATCAGCCCCAGCATTTT.

The chain links TRBV18 to TRBJ2-7; D is possibly TRBD1 (5 bases). Germline lookup yields CDR1 KGHSH and CDR2 LQKENI. Trimming stripped 4 bases from V and 0 bases from J, with 16 bases between. CDR3 size: 16 residues. The CDR3 DNA is TGTGCCAGCTCACGGGCAGGGCACGCAAGCTCCTACGAGCAGTACTTC. Amino acid sequence: CASSRAGHASSYEQYF.

The chain is built from TRBV11-2 and TRBJ2-3, with TRBD2 identical over 9 bases. The germline CDR1 and CDR2 sequences are SGHAT and FQNNGV. The CDR3 loop spans 16 amino acids. The V gene end was trimmed by 3 bases and the J gene end by 2 bases; junction bases not matched to a gene: 6. DNA for the CDR3: TGTGCCAGCAGCTTGAGTAGCGGGAGTTCCACAGATACGCAGTATTTT. This codes for CASSLSSGSSTDTQYF.

The gene calls are TRBV7-6 and TRBJ1-1, with TRBD1 matching over 11 bases. V was pared by 0 bases and J by 5 bases, with 2 bases of the junction left unmatched. CDR3 length equals 15 residues. Germline V gives CDR1 SGHVS, CDR2 FNYEAQ. CDR3 residues: CASSLAGTGGTEAFF. CDR3 nucleotides: TGTGCCAGCAGCTTAGCGGGGACAGGGGGAACTGAAGCTTTCTTT.

The gene calls are TRBV24-1 and TRBJ1-5, with 9 bases matching TRBD1. The trim removed 3 bases at V and 5 bases at J, leaving 4 bases unmatched. Looked up from germline, CDR1 is KGHDR and CDR2 is SFDVKD. The CDR3 is made up of 15 amino acids. Here the CDR3 DNA reads TGTGCCACCAGTGATGCGGGACAGGGTTATCAGCCCCAGCATTTT. Amino acid sequence: CATSDAGQGYQPQHF.

The chain combines TRBV24-1 with TRBJ2-5; TRBD2 is a possible D gene (5 bases). CDR3 size: 15 residues. Germline-derived CDR1 and CDR2 are KGHDR and SFDVKD. V lost 4 bases to trimming and J lost 5 bases, with 16 bases between them. In nucleotides, the CDR3 is TGTGCCACCAGTGAACCAACTAGTGATGGGGAGACCCAGTACTTC. Residues: CATSEPTSDGETQYF.

This chain links TRBV29-1 with TRBJ2-7; 11 bases match TRBD2. Germline-derived CDR1 and CDR2 are SQVTM and ANQGSEA. This CDR3 is built from 13 residues. Trimming cost V 4 bases and J 1 base; bases outside gene matches: 0. The CDR3 coding sequence is TGCAGCGTTGGGACTAGCGGGTCCTACGAGCAGTACTTC. Amino acid sequence: CSVGTSGSYEQYF.

The chain is built from TRBV10-3 and TRBJ2-7; TRBD2 agrees at 13 bases. The CDR3 sequence is 19 residues long. Trimming cost V 0 bases and J 2 bases; bases outside gene matches: 10. Germline CDR1 and CDR2: ENHRY and SYGVKD. CDR3 residues: CAISESFVWGLAGTYEQYF. The CDR3 region has the DNA TGTGCCATCAGTGAGTCTTTCGTGTGGGGACTAGCGGGGACCTACGAGCAGTACTTC.

This chain uses TRBV9 with TRBJ2-1; the D gene is possibly TRBD2 (5 bases). CDR1 SGDLS and CDR2 YYNGEE come from the germline V gene. The CDR3 runs 15 residues. Between the trimmed V and J ends, which lost 0 bases and 5 bases, there was a span of 12 bases. The chain's CDR3 is CASSVDPASNNEQFF. CDR3 coding DNA: TGTGCCAGCAGCGTAGACCCGGCTAGCAACAATGAGCAGTTCTTC.

V and J are TRBV18 and TRBJ2-3; unclear D gene. V was shortened by 1 base and J by 0 bases, with 8 bases between the two germline ends. The CDR3 extends over 15 amino acids. Germline CDR1 and CDR2: KGHSH and LQKENI. Here the CDR3 DNA reads TGTGCCAGCTCACCACAGACTGTAAGCACAGATACGCAGTATTTT. Residues: CASSPQTVSTDTQYF.